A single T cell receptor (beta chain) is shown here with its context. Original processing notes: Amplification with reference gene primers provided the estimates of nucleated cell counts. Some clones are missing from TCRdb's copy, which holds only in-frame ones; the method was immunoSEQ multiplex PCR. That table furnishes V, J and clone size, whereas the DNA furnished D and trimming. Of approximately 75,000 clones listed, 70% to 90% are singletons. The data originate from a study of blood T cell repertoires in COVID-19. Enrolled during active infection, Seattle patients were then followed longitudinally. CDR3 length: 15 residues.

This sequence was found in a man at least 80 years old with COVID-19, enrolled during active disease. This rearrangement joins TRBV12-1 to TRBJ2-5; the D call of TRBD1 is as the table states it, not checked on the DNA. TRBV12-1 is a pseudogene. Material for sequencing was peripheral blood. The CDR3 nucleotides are TGTGCCAGCAGCTCAGACAGGGGAGAGAGAGAGACCCAGTACTTC. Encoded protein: CASSSDRGERETQYF.